The 22 T cell receptor beta chains below were found in one sample sequenced in a study of CXCR3-negative and CXCR3-positive naive CD8 T cells. With UMI labels, 5' RACE was used to prepare the TRB cDNA libraries. TCRdb reworked the 5' RACE reads into one entry per CDR3 protein, no DNA. In all, the sample yields 70,000 to 95,000 distinct CDR3 sequences. Material for sequencing was naive CXCR3- CD8+ T cells from blood. The sample's subset: CD45RO-CCR7+CD27+CD95- naive CD8+ T cells lacking CXCR3 (TNR3-). These receptors were taken from a human donor in good health. Some clones in this sample may be carry-over from other donors' samples.

This sequence joins TRBV19 and TRBJ1-1; no DNA is available, so the TRBD1 call from TCRdb remains unchecked. CDR1 and CDR2 (germline): LNHDA, SQIVND (reference sequence). This CDR3 comprises 14 residues. The CDR3 loop reads CASSIGQTVTEAFF.

This chain joins TRBV29-1 and TRBJ2-1; TCRdb returns TRBD2, unconfirmable since there is no DNA. The germline V gene encodes CDR1 SQVTM and CDR2 ANQGSEA. This CDR3 has 12 residues. The CDR3 region is CSVVEGDNEQFF.

The genes are TRBV11-2 and TRBJ2-7; TCRdb names TRBD2, which stays unverified in the absence of DNA. The CDR3 covers 15 residues. Per the germline V gene, CDR1 is SGHAT and CDR2 is FQNNGV. CDR3 in amino acids: CASSLDSGRGNEQYF.

This chain joins TRBV12-2 and TRBJ2-2; TCRdb calls TRBD1, which cannot be checked without DNA. TRBV12-2 corresponds to a pseudogene. This CDR3 region has 15 residues. CDR3 sequence reads: CASRPRDKNTGELFF.

The chain has TRBV18 and TRBJ2-1. The CDR3 contains 12 residues. CDR1 and CDR2 (germline): KGHSH, LQKENI. The CDR3: CASSPPAGGQFF.

The chain joins TRBV7-9 to TRBJ2-7; the TCRdb call, TRBD1, lacks DNA for checking. CDR3 length: 15 residues. The germline CDR1 and CDR2 sequences are SEHNR and FQNEAQ (reference sequence). The CDR3 protein is CASSQAGGSAYEQYF.

This rearrangement joins TRBV6-2 or TRBV6-3 to TRBJ2-1. The CDR3 spans 15 residues. CDR1 and CDR2 from the germline V gene are MNHEY and SVGEGT. CDR3 protein: CASSYVAGSYNEQFF.

This chain connects TRBV6-4 to TRBJ2-1; TCRdb gives TRBD1 as the D gene, but with no DNA this cannot be confirmed. Germline V CDR1 and CDR2: MRHNA, SNTAGT. This CDR3 has 16 residues. This CDR3 is CASSVTAGHGNNEQFF.

The rearrangement uses TRBV6-8 and TRBJ2-1; TCRdb reports TRBD1, a call that lacks DNA to check it against. The germline CDR1 and CDR2 sequences are MNHGY and SAAAGT. CDR3 length: 15 residues. The CDR3 is CATAGRQVSYNEQFF.

The chain carries TRBV24-1 and TRBJ2-1; TCRdb's D call of TRBD1 is untestable without DNA. Germline assignment: CDR1 KGHDR and CDR2 SFDVKD. The CDR3 sequence is 13 residues long. CDR3 amino acids: CATGFRLGDEQFF.

The rearrangement joins TRBV7-9 to TRBJ2-5; the D gene TCRdb calls, TRBD1, cannot be checked with no DNA. Germline lookup yields CDR1 SEHNR and CDR2 FQNEAQ (reference sequence). The length of the CDR3 is 15 residues. This CDR3 reads CASSLPGTVGETQYF.

CDR3 amino acids: CSVPRTGDQETQYF. The chain joins TRBV29-1 to TRBJ2-5; there is no DNA to check the TCRdb D call of TRBD1. Germline-derived CDR1 and CDR2 are SQVTM and ANQGSEA. This CDR3 comprises 14 residues.

This CDR3 is CATSRKSDNEQFF. J is TRBJ2-1 and V is TRBV15. From germline, CDR1 is LNHNV and CDR2 YYDKDF (reference sequence). This CDR3 is 13 amino acids long.

This chain joins TRBV20-1 and TRBJ1-1; the D call of TRBD1 rests on TCRdb alone, since no DNA is present to check it. The length of the CDR3 is 14 residues. Germline assignment: CDR1 DFQATT and CDR2 SNEGSKA (reference sequence). CDR3 amino acids: CSARKTGDPTEAFF.

The chain recombines TRBV5-6 with TRBJ2-1; the TCRdb D gene call, TRBD2, has no DNA to confirm it. The CDR3 consists of 13 residues. The V gene's germline CDR1 is SGHDT and CDR2 YYEEEE. The CDR3 loop is CASRFSADNEQFF.

The chain recombines TRBV29-1 with TRBJ2-3. CDR3 length equals 11 residues. Germline loops: CDR1 SQVTM, CDR2 ANQGSEA. The CDR3 spells CSVGLADTQYF.

This chain joins TRBV20-1 and TRBJ2-3. The germline gives CDR1 DFQATT, CDR2 SNEGSKA (reference sequence). The CDR3 consists of 17 residues. CDR3 loop: CSARDYERDGLGDTQYF.

This chain links TRBV4-3 with TRBJ1-1; TCRdb lists TRBD1, though no DNA is available to test this call. The germline V gene has CDR1 LGHNA and CDR2 YSLEER. This CDR3 contains 15 residues. The CDR3 sequence: CASSQDWGANTEAFF.

This rearrangement joins TRBV29-1 to TRBJ2-7; TCRdb's D gene call, TRBD2, goes unchecked for lack of DNA. From germline, CDR1 is SQVTM and CDR2 ANQGSEA. This CDR3 contains 12 residues. The CDR3 here is CSVERRVNEQYF.

This chain uses TRBV6-2 or TRBV6-3 with TRBJ2-7; the TCRdb call, TRBD1, lacks DNA for checking. The germline V gene encodes CDR1 MNHEY and CDR2 SVGEGT. This CDR3 is built from 15 residues. CDR3 in amino acids: CASSWGQGDTYEQYF.

The chain carries TRBV4-1 and TRBJ2-5; the TCRdb call, TRBD1, lacks DNA for checking. Germline V gives CDR1 MGHRA, CDR2 YSYEKL. The CDR3 has 16 amino acids. The CDR3: CASSQPGTGLQETQYF.

The chain joins TRBV4-3 to TRBJ1-5; the TCRdb D gene call, TRBD1, has no DNA to confirm it. This CDR3 has 15 amino acids. CDR1 and CDR2 (germline): LGHNA, YSLEER. The CDR3 reads CASSQDYRGYQPQHF.